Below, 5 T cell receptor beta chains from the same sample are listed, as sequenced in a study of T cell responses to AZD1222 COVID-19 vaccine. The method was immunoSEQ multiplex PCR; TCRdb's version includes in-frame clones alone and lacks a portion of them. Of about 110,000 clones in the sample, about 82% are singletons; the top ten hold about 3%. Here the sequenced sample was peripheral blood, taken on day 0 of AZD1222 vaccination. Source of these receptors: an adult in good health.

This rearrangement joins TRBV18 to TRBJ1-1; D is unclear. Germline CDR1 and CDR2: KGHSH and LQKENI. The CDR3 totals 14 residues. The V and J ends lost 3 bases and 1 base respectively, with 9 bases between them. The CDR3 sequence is CASSPTQSNTEAFF. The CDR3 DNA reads TGTGCCAGCTCACCTACTCAATCGAACACTGAAGCTTTCTTT.

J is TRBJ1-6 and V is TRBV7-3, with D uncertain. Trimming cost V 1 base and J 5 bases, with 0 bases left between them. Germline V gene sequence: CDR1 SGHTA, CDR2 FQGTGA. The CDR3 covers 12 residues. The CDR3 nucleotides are TGTGCCAGCAGCTTAAATAATTCACCCCTCCACTTT. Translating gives CASSLNNSPLHF.

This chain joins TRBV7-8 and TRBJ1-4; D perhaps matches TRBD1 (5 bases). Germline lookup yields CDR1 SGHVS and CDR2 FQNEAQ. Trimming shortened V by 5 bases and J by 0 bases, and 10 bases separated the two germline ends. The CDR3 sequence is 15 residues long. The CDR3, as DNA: TGTGCCAGCAGCCCCAGGGCTACAACTAATGAAAAACTGTTTTTT. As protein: CASSPRATTNEKLFF.

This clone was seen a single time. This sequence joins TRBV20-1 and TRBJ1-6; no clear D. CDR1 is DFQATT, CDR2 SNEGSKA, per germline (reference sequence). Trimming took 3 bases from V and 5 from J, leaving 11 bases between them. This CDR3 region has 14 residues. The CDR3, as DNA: TGCAGTGCTAGTCGAGCAGTAAATAATTCACCCCTCCACTTT. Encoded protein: CSASRAVNNSPLHF.

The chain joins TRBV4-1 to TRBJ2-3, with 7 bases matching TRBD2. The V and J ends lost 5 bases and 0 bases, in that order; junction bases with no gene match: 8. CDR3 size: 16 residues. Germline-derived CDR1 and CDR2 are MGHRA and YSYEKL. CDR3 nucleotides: TGCGCCAGCAGCTACCCGGGACTACGTAGCACAGATACGCAGTATTTT. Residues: CASSYPGLRSTDTQYF.